This T cell receptor beta chain came from a study of blood T cell repertoires in COVID-19 (dated by TCRdb to the early 2020s). Regarding the complete study: Samples from collaborators originated in the United States, Italy and Spain and spanned both the acute and convalescent phases of COVID-19. The material from the prospective study consisted of cDNA or gDNA derived from T cells, B-cell-depleted T cells, or PBMCs. The dataset comprised deeply sampled blood TCRbeta repertoires from subjects exposed to, actively infected with, or recovered from COVID-19. The repertoires were released in a freely available public database intended as a resource for research on the immune response to SARS-CoV-2. The samples were drawn from the first 160 participants of the ongoing ImmuneRACE study and from roughly 1,300 subjects provided by 6 global collaborators. Sample metadata almost always included a de-identified subject ID, COVID-19 status, age in years and sex. Where available, HLA class I and class II types were obtained from metadata supplied by the sample provider rather than from assay-based typing.

The CDR3, from cysteine to phenylalanine, totals 13 residues. Only CDR3 DNA is held: 39 bases, read in frame from base 1. Cut back by 2 bases and 0 bases, the V and J ends lie 4 bases apart. Per the germline V gene, MNHEY is the CDR1 and SVGAGI is the CDR2. TCRbeta CDR3 regions were amplified from genomic DNA using the immunoSEQ Assay, a bias-controlled multiplex PCR. The published analysis was carried out like this. Within the assay, amplification of reference gene primers was used to estimate how many nucleated cells each sample contained. Sequence reads were collapsed and filtered to measure the absolute abundance of every unique TCRbeta CDR3 rearrangement. For each sample, productive Simpson clonality was calculated by taking the square root of Simpson's diversity index across productive rearrangements. Imported from immuneACCESS, the table was reduced by TCRdb to in-frame sequences with V and J called. These copies leave out some clones; in studies compared against another copy, an unresolved V gene accounts for under half, and the cause of the remainder is not known. That table gives V, J and clone size, and the DNA gave D and trimming. This sample comprises about 40,000 clones, 80% to 90% of them detected only once. 7% to 9% of the sample goes to the ten largest clones.

Overall results and qualifications from the work: How much clinical and demographic metadata was included differed by source and by participant, and the metadata was provided uncurated.

The collaborating institutions used their own protocols to collect whole blood in K2EDTA tubes. For TCRbeta analysis, collaborators shipped samples as frozen whole blood, isolated PBMCs, or DNA extracted from either of those sample types. Regarding this clone: Its antigen is still unknown. No qualities accompany the bases; no much larger clone lies one base away.

The chain was built from TRBV6-5 and TRBJ1-2; the D gene lacks a confident call. The specimen sequenced was peripheral blood. The sequence derives from a woman between 70 and 85 years old with acute or convalescent COVID-19. The CDR3 is CASSYRANYGYTF. The DNA sequence reads TGTGCCAGCAGTTACCGGGCTAACTATGGCTACACCTTC.